This record covers a single TCR beta chain. The target antigen is unknown. Each of the patients experienced relapse following autologous stem cell transplantation, and their brentuximab vedotin exposure differed. This entry is derived from a study of PD-1 blockade in classical Hodgkin lymphoma. Study-wide points: The authors excluded patients who started nivolumab under 1 year after ASCT.

The repertoire was sequenced with immunoSEQ multiplex PCR; TCRdb's copy has only in-frame clones and lacks some. The sample shows 43,000 or so clones, around nine tenths of them seen only once. Germline values: CDR1 SEHNR, CDR2 FQNEAQ (reference sequence). CDR3 length: 16 amino acids. V dropped 0 bases and J dropped 3; count of bases not matched to a gene: 6. This clonotype was obtained from a human donor with classical Hodgkin lymphoma. The sequences come from peripheral blood mononuclear cells (PBMCs), collected at baseline. The gene calls are TRBV7-9 and TRBJ2-7, with 9 positions matching TRBD1. In DNA form, the CDR3 reads TGTGCCAGCAGCTTAGCATCGGGACAGGGTGGCTACGAGCAGTACTTC. Its translation: CASSLASGQGGYEQYF.